These 5 T cell receptor beta chains were sequenced from one sample in a study of CD8+ T cells in alopecia areata listed by TCRdb under 2018. Explained via the paper, the time point label denotes: 20 to 30 weeks on oral tofacitinib. What this sample's treatment or condition label stands for: oral pan-JAK inhibitor, 5-10 mg twice daily. To prepare the library, the immunoSEQ multiplex PCR assay was applied. RNA was extracted from all samples and reverse transcribed into cDNA, which served as template for TCR sequencing. TCRdb mirrors the immuneACCESS table, restricted to in-frame sequences. Some clones are absent from its copies; in checked studies, under half trace to an unresolved V gene, and the reason for the others is unknown. This sample has roughly 180,000 clones in its table, and about 53% of those were observed once. In total, the top ten clones hold more than 10% of the sample. The source was CD8+ T cells sorted from blood, collected at week 24, from a patient treated with tofacitinib. These receptor sequences come from a human donor with alopecia areata.

The gene calls are TRBV4-2 and TRBJ2-7; D not certain. Germline assignment: CDR1 LGHNA and CDR2 YNFKEQ. V shed 5 bases and J shed 3 bases, with 14 bases lying between them. The CDR3 consists of 14 residues. As DNA, the CDR3 is TGTGCCAGCAGCGATCAGGACGGAAACTACGAGCAGTACTTC. Encoded protein: CASSDQDGNYEQYF.

This clone has only a few counts. The chain is built from TRBV15 and TRBJ1-1; a weak D match, TRBD1 (5 bases). The V and J ends lost 4 bases and 7 bases respectively, with 22 bases between them. Germline V CDR1 and CDR2: LNHNV, YYDKDF (reference sequence). The CDR3 is made up of 16 amino acids. CDR3 sequence (DNA): TGTGCCACCAGCATCGGGACGGGGGGGTTTGGCTATGAAGCTTTCTTT. Its protein is CATSIGTGGFGYEAFF.

The rearrangement uses TRBV30 and TRBJ2-1, with 8 bases fitting TRBD1. Germline CDR1 is GTSNPN and CDR2 is SVGIG (reference sequence). The CDR3 totals 16 residues. V shed 4 bases, J shed 2 bases, and the junction held 10 bases outside the gene matches. The CDR3 spells CAWTRTGSRTYNEQFF. The CDR3 DNA reads as TGTGCCTGGACCCGGACAGGGAGTAGAACCTACAATGAGCAGTTCTTC.

This clone was seen a handful of times. The J gene is TRBJ1-2, the V gene TRBV27; D is uncertain. CDR1 and CDR2 from the germline V gene are MNHEY and SMNVEV (reference sequence). The CDR3 covers 13 residues. The V end was cut by 2 bases, the J end by 0 bases, with 4 bases between. The CDR3 sequence: CASSLVANYGYTF. The CDR3 DNA follows: TGTGCCAGCAGTTTAGTGGCTAACTATGGCTACACCTTC.

V is TRBV29-1 and J is TRBJ1-2; D unclear. This CDR3 contains 13 residues. V lost 3 bases to trimming and J lost 0 bases, with 8 bases between them. Germline V gives CDR1 SQVTM, CDR2 ANQGSEA. The CDR3 DNA sequence: TGCAGCGTTGACTCCCAGGCTAACTATGGCTACACCTTC. Translation gives CSVDSQANYGYTF.